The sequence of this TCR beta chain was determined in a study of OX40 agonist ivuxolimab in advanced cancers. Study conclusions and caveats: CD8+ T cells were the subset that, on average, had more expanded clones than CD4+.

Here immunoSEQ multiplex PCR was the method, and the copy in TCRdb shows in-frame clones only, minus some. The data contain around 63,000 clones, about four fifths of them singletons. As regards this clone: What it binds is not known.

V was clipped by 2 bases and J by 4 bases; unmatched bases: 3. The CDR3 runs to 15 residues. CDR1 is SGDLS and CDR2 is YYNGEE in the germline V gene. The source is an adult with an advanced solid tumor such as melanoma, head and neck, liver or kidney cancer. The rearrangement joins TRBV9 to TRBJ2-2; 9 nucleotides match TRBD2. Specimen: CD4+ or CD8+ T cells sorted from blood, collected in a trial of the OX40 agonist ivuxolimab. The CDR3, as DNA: TGTGCCAGCAGCGTGGGACTAGCTTCCACCGGGGAGCTGTTTTTT. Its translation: CASSVGLASTGELFF.